This is a list of T cell receptor beta chains from one sample in a study of blood T cell repertoires in COVID-19. Data came from immunoSEQ multiplex PCR; TCRdb stores just in-frame clones and leaves some out. The table includes some 78,000 clones, around 80% detected once. Material: peripheral blood. Every receptor here comes from a man aged 55 to 70 with active or convalescent COVID-19. Each CDR3 is given with its conserved first and last residue. The D gene is left open where the match is weak. Some rows have no size entry. The others give once, few or many, or a class for an expanded clone.

j_gene: TRBJ1-5
d_gene: TRBD1
len: 17
abundance: NA
v_gene: TRBV4-1
CDR3nt: TGCGCCAGCAGCCAAGGTCTCAGGGGGATCGGCAATCAGCCCCAGCATTTT
CDR3aa: CASSQGLRGIGNQPQHF

j_gene: TRBJ2-7
d_gene: TRBD1
len: 15
abundance: NA
v_gene: TRBV6-5
CDR3nt: TGTGCCAGCAGGAGGCAGTCAGGGGGTGAATACGAGCAGTACTTC
CDR3aa: CASRRQSGGEYEQYF

j_gene: TRBJ2-1
d_gene: TRBD1
len: 15
abundance: NA
v_gene: TRBV29-1
CDR3nt: TGCAGCGTTGACCGGACAGGGGGCGAATTTACAGAGCAGTTCTTC
CDR3aa: CSVDRTGGEFTEQFF

j_gene: TRBJ2-1
d_gene: TRBD1
len: 15
abundance: NA
v_gene: TRBV7-2
CDR3nt: TGTGCCAGCAGCGCTGACAGGGGCACCTACAATGAGCAGTTCTTC
CDR3aa: CASSADRGTYNEQFF

j_gene: TRBJ1-1
d_gene: TRBD1
len: 14
abundance: NA
v_gene: TRBV18
CDR3nt: TGTGCCAGCCGGGACAGCGGCTCGAACACTGAAGCTTTCTTT
CDR3aa: CASRDSGSNTEAFF

j_gene: TRBJ2-5
d_gene: TRBD2
len: 13
abundance: once
v_gene: TRBV3-1/TRBV3-2
CDR3nt: TGTGCCAGCAGCCCTGGGGGGGTTGAGACCCAGTACTTC
CDR3aa: CASSPGGVETQYF

j_gene: TRBJ1-3
d_gene: NA
len: 15
abundance: NA
v_gene: TRBV7-5
CDR3nt: TGTGCCAGCGTGGGGAGCGCCGCCTCTGGAAACACCATATATTTT
CDR3aa: CASVGSAASGNTIYF

j_gene: TRBJ2-2
d_gene: NA
len: 14
abundance: NA
v_gene: TRBV29-1
CDR3nt: TGCAGCGTTGAAGATCGCCAGGGCACCGGGGAGCTGTTTTTT
CDR3aa: CSVEDRQGTGELFF

j_gene: TRBJ2-7
d_gene: TRBD1
len: 15
abundance: once
v_gene: TRBV6-6
CDR3nt: TGTGCCAGCAGGACGACAGGGGGACTGGTCTACGAGCAGTACTTC
CDR3aa: CASRTTGGLVYEQYF

j_gene: TRBJ2-6
d_gene: TRBD1
len: 17
abundance: NA
v_gene: TRBV19
CDR3nt: TGTGCCAGTAGGTGGGGACAGGGGGCTTCCGGGGCCAACGTCCTGACTTTC
CDR3aa: CASRWGQGASGANVLTF

j_gene: TRBJ1-2
d_gene: NA
len: 14
abundance: NA
v_gene: TRBV27
CDR3nt: TGTGCCAGCAGTTTAGCGGGCAACAACTATGGCTACACCTTC
CDR3aa: CASSLAGNNYGYTF

j_gene: TRBJ2-7
d_gene: TRBD1
len: 13
abundance: NA
v_gene: TRBV6-5
CDR3nt: TGTGCCAGCAGTTCGGGACAGGGGCCCGAGCAGTACTTC
CDR3aa: CASSSGQGPEQYF

j_gene: TRBJ2-5
d_gene: TRBD2
len: 18
abundance: once
v_gene: TRBV9
CDR3nt: TGTGCCAGCAGCGTAGGACCCCTATCTAGCGGGGGGAGGGAGACCCAGTACTTC
CDR3aa: CASSVGPLSSGGRETQYF

j_gene: TRBJ1-5
d_gene: NA
len: 13
abundance: NA
v_gene: TRBV6-2/TRBV6-3
CDR3nt: TGTGCCAGCAGCTCGGGTGTTCTCCAGCCCCAGCATTTT
CDR3aa: CASSSGVLQPQHF

j_gene: TRBJ1-1
d_gene: TRBD1
len: 16
abundance: NA
v_gene: TRBV7-9
CDR3nt: TGTGCCAGCAGCTTCCCCAACAGGGGGCTGGACACTGAAGCTTTCTTT
CDR3aa: CASSFPNRGLDTEAFF

j_gene: TRBJ1-6
d_gene: NA
len: 12
abundance: NA
v_gene: TRBV27
CDR3nt: TGTGCCAGCAAACAGGGCTTGATGCCCCTCCACTTT
CDR3aa: CASKQGLMPLHF

j_gene: TRBJ1-1
d_gene: NA
len: 14
abundance: NA
v_gene: TRBV9
CDR3nt: TGTGCCAGCAGCGTAGCCCCACGGGGGTCTGAAGCTTTCTTT
CDR3aa: CASSVAPRGSEAFF

j_gene: TRBJ1-5
d_gene: NA
len: 16
abundance: many
v_gene: TRBV6-2/TRBV6-3
CDR3nt: TGTGCCAGCAGTTACTCAACGGCACTAGGCAATCAGCCCCAGCATTTT
CDR3aa: CASSYSTALGNQPQHF

j_gene: TRBJ2-1
d_gene: NA
len: 13
abundance: NA
v_gene: TRBV18
CDR3nt: TGTGCCAGCTCCCACGACTCCCGACAGGCGCAGTTCTTC
CDR3aa: CASSHDSRQAQFF

j_gene: TRBJ2-5
d_gene: TRBD1
len: 15
abundance: NA
v_gene: TRBV11-3
CDR3nt: TGTGCCAGCAGCTTAGGCGACAGGGAAGGAGAGACCCAGTACTTC
CDR3aa: CASSLGDREGETQYF

j_gene: TRBJ1-1
d_gene: TRBD1
len: 20
abundance: NA
v_gene: TRBV3-1/TRBV3-2
CDR3nt: TGTGCCAGCAGCCACTCCGGACAGGGGAAGTCGGGGAAAGAGAACACTGAAGCTTTCTTT
CDR3aa: CASSHSGQGKSGKENTEAFF

j_gene: TRBJ2-2
d_gene: TRBD1
len: 17
abundance: few
v_gene: TRBV24-1
CDR3nt: TGTGCCACCAGTGATGTTTTACAGGGGGCGCCCACCGGGGAGCTGTTTTTT
CDR3aa: CATSDVLQGAPTGELFF

j_gene: TRBJ2-7
d_gene: TRBD1
len: 15
abundance: NA
v_gene: TRBV13
CDR3nt: TGTGCCAGCAGCTTAGAGGGACAGGACTCCTACGAGCAGTACTTC
CDR3aa: CASSLEGQDSYEQYF

j_gene: TRBJ1-5
d_gene: NA
len: 13
abundance: NA
v_gene: TRBV6-4
CDR3nt: TGTGCCAGCAGCCAGGGGATTTATCAGCCCCAGCATTTT
CDR3aa: CASSQGIYQPQHF

j_gene: TRBJ2-3
d_gene: NA
len: 14
abundance: NA
v_gene: TRBV2
CDR3nt: TGTGCCAGCAGTGCCGGGACTCGCACAGATACGCAGTATTTT
CDR3aa: CASSAGTRTDTQYF

j_gene: TRBJ2-5
d_gene: TRBD2
len: 17
abundance: NA
v_gene: TRBV9
CDR3nt: TGTGCCAGCAGCCCCCGAGGCGGTAGCGGGGGTCGGGAGACCCAGTACTTC
CDR3aa: CASSPRGGSGGRETQYF

j_gene: TRBJ1-5
d_gene: NA
len: 15
abundance: once
v_gene: TRBV7-2
CDR3nt: TGTGCCAGCAGCTCAACCAAGCCGGGAAATCAGCCCCAGCATTTT
CDR3aa: CASSSTKPGNQPQHF

j_gene: TRBJ2-3
d_gene: NA
len: 17
abundance: NA
v_gene: TRBV6-2/TRBV6-3
CDR3nt: TGTGCCAGCAGTTACTTCCCGCGACAGGACCCTACAGATACGCAGTATTTT
CDR3aa: CASSYFPRQDPTDTQYF

j_gene: TRBJ2-2
d_gene: NA
len: 15
abundance: NA
v_gene: TRBV5-1
CDR3nt: TGCGCCAGCAGCTTGACCCTACAGAATACCGGGGAGCTGTTTTTT
CDR3aa: CASSLTLQNTGELFF

j_gene: TRBJ2-7
d_gene: TRBD1
len: 14
abundance: once
v_gene: TRBV6-5
CDR3nt: TGTGCCAGCAGTTTATCGACAGGGCCCTACGAGCAGTACTTC
CDR3aa: CASSLSTGPYEQYF